Below are 22 T cell receptor beta chains sequenced from a single sample in a study of blood T cell repertoires in COVID-19. Here immunoSEQ multiplex PCR was the method, and the copy in TCRdb shows in-frame clones only, minus some. The profile covers under 200,000 clones, with over 60% appearing a single time and 3.7% taken by the ten largest. The sequenced sample consisted of peripheral blood. The receptor source for this set is a woman aged 80 or over with acute or convalescent COVID-19.

The chain joins TRBV7-2 to TRBJ1-2; D is undetermined. This CDR3 is 13 amino acids long. Germline CDR1 SGHTA, CDR2 FQGNSA. V lost 1 base, J lost 8 bases, and 11 bases lay in between. The CDR3 loop is CASSLGPDVGYTF. The CDR3 nucleotides are TGTGCCAGCAGCTTAGGGCCCGATGTGGGCTACACCTTC.

This sequence joins TRBV5-1 and TRBJ2-5; 11 bases fit TRBD2. With 0 bases clipped from V and 5 bases from J, the junction kept 6 bases outside the gene matches. From germline, CDR1 is SGHRS and CDR2 YFSETQ. This CDR3 spans 16 amino acids. The DNA for the CDR3 is TGCGCCAGCAGCTTGGGACTAGCGGGAATCCATGAGACCCAGTACTTC. It codes for CASSLGLAGIHETQYF.

This clone was picked up a small number of times. The rearrangement links TRBV7-9 to TRBJ1-6; maybe TRBD1 (6 bases). Trimming took off 1 base at V and 9 bases at J, with 13 bases between the two ends. The CDR3 loop spans 15 amino acids. Per the germline V gene, CDR1 is SEHNR and CDR2 is FQNEAQ (reference sequence). The CDR3 loop is CASSLDRVAISPLHF. CDR3 sequence (DNA): TGTGCCAGCAGCTTAGACAGGGTCGCAATTTCACCCCTCCACTTT.

This rearrangement joins TRBV12-1 to TRBJ1-1; the D call TRBD1 from the table was never checked on the DNA. TRBV12-1 is reported as a pseudogene. CDR3 length equals 17 residues. The CDR3 region has the DNA TGTGCCAGCAGTTGTAACCGGGACAGGGCGTTAAACACTGAAGCTTTCTTT. This gives the protein CASSCNRDRALNTEAFF.

This clone was observed a handful of times. The genes are TRBV7-2 and TRBJ2-6; 7 bases map to TRBD1. CDR1 SGHTA and CDR2 FQGNSA come from the germline V gene. V dropped 1 base and J dropped 2; count of bases not matched to a gene: 8. The CDR3 has 18 amino acids. CDR3 amino acids: CASSLEGPTGTGANVLTF. In nucleotides, the CDR3 is TGTGCCAGCAGCTTAGAGGGACCGACAGGGACTGGGGCCAACGTCCTGACTTTC.

This clone has just one count. This chain connects TRBV5-1 to TRBJ2-1; 13 bases match TRBD2. CDR1 SGHRS and CDR2 YFSETQ come from the germline V gene. With 0 bases clipped from V and 7 bases from J, the junction kept 4 bases outside the gene matches. The CDR3 contains 16 residues. CDR3 residues: CASSLGETSGRNEQFF. In nucleotides, the CDR3 is TGCGCCAGCAGCTTGGGGGAGACTAGCGGGAGGAATGAGCAGTTCTTC.

This rearrangement joins TRBV29-1 to TRBJ2-7; 11 bases align to TRBD2. The CDR3 covers 12 residues. The V gene end was trimmed by 7 bases and the J gene end by 6 bases; junction bases not matched to a gene: 5. The germline CDR1 and CDR2 sequences are SQVTM and ANQGSEA. Written as DNA, the CDR3 is TGCAGCGCCGGGACTAGCGGACGCGAGCAGTACTTC. Translated, it gives CSAGTSGREQYF.

This clone was picked up one time. One junction end does not reproduce the germline sequence, and a read error may be involved. The rearrangement uses TRBV3-1 (or the pseudogene TRBV3-2) and TRBJ1-1, with TRBD1 identical over 12 bases. Germline-derived CDR1 and CDR2 are LGHDT and YNNKEL (reference sequence). The CDR3 totals 16 residues. CDR3 DNA sequence: TGTGCCGGCAGCGAAGGGACAGGGGGCACGAGGACTGAAGCTTTCTTT. It encodes CAGSEGTGGTRTEAFF.

CDR3 sequence: CASSPGDREGYGYTF. The DNA of the CDR3 is TGTGCCAGTAGCCCAGGGGACAGGGAAGGCTATGGCTACACCTTC. The rearrangement uses TRBV19 and TRBJ1-2, with 9 bases lining up with TRBD1. CDR1 is LNHDA and CDR2 is SQIVND in the germline V gene (reference sequence). There are 15 residues in the CDR3. V gave up 6 bases and J gave up 4 bases; unmatched junction bases: 9. Full variable domain (outside the CDR3, taken from reference TRBV19 and TRBJ1-2): DGGITQSPKYLFRKEGQNVTLSCEQNLNHDAMYWYRQDPGQGLRLIYYSQIVNDFQKGDIAEGYSVSREKKESFPLTVTSAQKNPTAFYLCASSPGDREGYGYTFGSGTRLTVV.

The chain has TRBV27 and TRBJ1-1, with a tentative D call TRBD1 (6 bases). V was cut by 3 bases and J by 5 bases, with 10 bases left in between. Germline lookup yields CDR1 MNHEY and CDR2 SMNVEV (reference sequence). The CDR3 loop spans 13 amino acids. As DNA, the CDR3 is TGTGCCAGCAGTTTTTCCAGGGGAACTGAAGCTTTCTTT. This encodes CASSFSRGTEAFF.

The V gene is TRBV7-7, the J gene TRBJ2-5; 11 positions match TRBD1. CDR3 length: 15 residues. Germline V gene lookup returns CDR1 SSHAT and CDR2 FNYEAQ (reference sequence). V gave up 1 base and J gave up 5 bases; unmatched junction bases: 3. CDR3 nucleotides: TGTGCCAGCAGCTTAGTCGGGACAGGGGGGGAGACCCAGTACTTC. Protein: CASSLVGTGGETQYF.

By sample share, this clone is medium-sized (0.01 to 0.1%). The rearrangement links TRBV7-9 to TRBJ2-2; 8 bases fit TRBD1. J gave up 6 bases and V 6 bases, and 6 bases lay outside the gene matches. The CDR3 is made up of 14 amino acids. Germline values: CDR1 SEHNR, CDR2 FQNEAQ (reference sequence). The CDR3 sequence is CASRRSQGAGELFF. In DNA, the CDR3 is TGTGCCAGCAGAAGATCACAGGGGGCCGGGGAGCTGTTTTTT.

The V call is TRBV5-1, the J call TRBJ1-1, with 7 nucleotides matching TRBD1. V dropped 4 bases and J dropped 7; count of bases not matched to a gene: 4. CDR1 SGHRS and CDR2 YFSETQ come from the germline V gene. The CDR3 is made up of 12 amino acids. The CDR3: CASSGWDSEAFF. CDR3 sequence (DNA): TGCGCCAGCAGCGGGTGGGACAGTGAAGCTTTCTTT.

This clone has a handful of counts. The genes are TRBV18 and TRBJ2-1; possibly TRBD2 for D (6 bases). This CDR3 has 15 amino acids. Trimming left V 3 bases short and J 3 bases short, with 12 bases between. The V gene's germline CDR1 is KGHSH and CDR2 LQKENI. Written as DNA, the CDR3 is TGTGCCAGCTCACCTGGGACTCTAGACTACAATGAGCAGTTCTTC. Amino acids: CASSPGTLDYNEQFF.

The genes are TRBV10-3 and TRBJ1-1; 7 bases are a match to TRBD1. This CDR3 region has 14 residues. V gave up 7 bases and J gave up 1 base; unmatched junction bases: 6. Germline V gene data show CDR1 as ENHRY and CDR2 as SYGVKD. CDR3 DNA: TGTGCCATCACCCTGGGGGACAGGAACACTGAAGCTTTCTTT. Translation: CAITLGDRNTEAFF.

In its sample, this clone was seen once. This chain uses TRBV18 with TRBJ2-3; D gene uncertain. The V gene's germline CDR1 is KGHSH and CDR2 LQKENI. The CDR3 has 16 residues. The V gene lost 3 bases and the J gene lost 0 bases, with 13 bases spanning the gap. The CDR3 loop reads CASSPRIPDSTDTQYF. Here the CDR3 DNA reads TGTGCCAGCTCACCGAGGATTCCTGACAGCACAGATACGCAGTATTTT.

The chain is built from TRBV9 and TRBJ1-2; D ambiguous. Per the germline V gene, CDR1 is SGDLS and CDR2 is YYNGEE. V shed 0 bases and J shed 1 base, with 13 bases lying between them. This CDR3 contains 16 residues. CDR3 bases: TGTGCCAGCAGCGTAGATCTGAGGCCCAATAACTATGGCTACACCTTC. It is translated as CASSVDLRPNNYGYTF. Drawing the rest from reference TRBV9 and TRBJ1-2, the complete variable domain is DSGVTQTPKHLITATGQRVTLRCSPRSGDLSVYWYQQSLDQGLQFLIQYYNGEERAKGNILERFSAQQFPDLHSELNLSSLELGDSALYFCASSVDLRPNNYGYTFGSGTRLTVV.

The chain has TRBV5-1 and TRBJ1-2; TRBD1 matches at 10 bases. The V gene's germline CDR1 is SGHRS and CDR2 YFSETQ. The CDR3 runs 14 residues. V lost 4 bases and J lost 8; bases outside the gene matches: 8. DNA of the CDR3: TGCGCCAGCAGCAGACGACAGGGGGCGCAGGGCTACACCTTC. As protein: CASSRRQGAQGYTF.

The chain has TRBV9 and TRBJ2-5; TRBD2 aligns across 13 bases. The J segment lost 2 bases and the V segment lost 0 bases, leaving 13 bases of the junction unmatched. CDR1 SGDLS and CDR2 YYNGEE come from the germline V gene. This CDR3 has 20 residues. The CDR3 spells CASSVALGGLAGSAQETQYF. In nucleotides, the CDR3 is TGTGCCAGCAGCGTAGCCCTCGGGGGACTAGCGGGATCGGCACAAGAGACCCAGTACTTC.

V is TRBV19 and J is TRBJ2-7; 9 bases map to TRBD1. Germline V gives CDR1 LNHDA, CDR2 SQIVND (reference sequence). Trimming cost V 6 bases and J 5 bases; bases outside gene matches: 5. The CDR3 loop spans 13 amino acids. The CDR3 DNA reads as TGTGCCAGTAGAGGGACAGGGACGCACGAGCAGTACTTC. It is translated as CASRGTGTHEQYF.

The chain employs TRBV18 and TRBJ2-3, with D possibly TRBD2 on 5 matching bases. Trimming took 0 bases from V and 9 from J, leaving 22 bases between them. CDR1 is KGHSH and CDR2 is LQKENI in the germline V gene. The CDR3 loop spans 17 amino acids. CDR3 residues: CASSPPSEAAMGVTQYF. The CDR3 DNA reads as TGTGCCAGCTCACCACCATCAGAAGCGGCCATGGGAGTGACGCAGTATTTT.

The rearrangement links TRBV29-1 to TRBJ1-1; 8 positions agree with TRBD1. The CDR3 is made up of 14 amino acids. Trimming at V came to 5 bases and at J to 8 bases, leaving 13 bases not matched to a gene. In germline, CDR1 is SQVTM, CDR2 ANQGSEA. The DNA for the CDR3 is TGCAGCGTTAGGGGGGGGACAGGACGTAAAGAAGCTTTCTTT. It is translated as CSVRGGTGRKEAFF.